This T cell receptor (beta chain) is drawn from a study of blood T cell repertoires in COVID-19 (dated by TCRdb to the early 2020s). For context, the study as a whole: The collaborator samples originated in the United States, Italy and Spain and spanned the acute and convalescent phases of COVID-19. Samples came from the ongoing ImmuneRACE study (first 160 participants) plus 1,254 subjects from 6 global collaborators. HLA class I and class II types, where available, came from metadata supplied by the sample provider rather than from assay-based typing. The dataset comprised deeply sampled blood TCRbeta repertoires from subjects exposed to, actively infected with, or recovered from COVID-19. The repertoires were made available in a free public database intended to serve as a resource for research on the immune response to SARS-CoV-2. The material from the prospective study consisted of cDNA or gDNA derived from T cells, B-cell-depleted T cells, or PBMCs. Nearly every sample came with metadata listing a de-identified subject ID, COVID-19 status, age in years and sex. Broad study findings and their caveats: Clinical and demographic metadata were provided uncurated, with the amount varying by source and participant.

The immunoSEQ Assay, a bias-controlled multiplex PCR, was used to amplify TCRbeta CDR3 regions from genomic DNA. On the authors' methods: Within the assay, amplification of reference gene primers was used to estimate how many nucleated cells each sample contained. Sequence reads were collapsed and filtered to measure the absolute abundance of every unique TCRbeta CDR3 rearrangement. Productive Simpson clonality was computed per sample as the square root of Simpson's diversity index over productive rearrangements. TCRdb took over this immuneACCESS table, retaining in-frame rearrangements with V and J assigned. Such tables are incomplete; in checked studies, under half of the missing clones stem from an unresolved V gene, and the remainder is unexplained. Clonal size and the V and J genes are those of that table, whereas D and trimming came from the DNA. The sample table lists 100,000 or so clones, about 83% of them with a count of one. The leading ten clones occupy about 13% of the sample.

The germline V gene specifies SGHRS as CDR1 and YFSETQ as CDR2. Its CDR3 holds 13 amino acids, cysteine through phenylalanine. Just CDR3 DNA is preserved here, 39 bases in frame from base 1. The V end gives up 5 bases and the J end 4 bases, leaving 2 bases in the junction not matched to a gene. On this clone: The antigen this receptor binds is unknown. Base qualities were left out, and no much larger clone turns up one base away.

Whole blood was collected in K2EDTA tubes by collaborating institutions according to the institutions' own protocols. For TCRbeta analysis, collaborators shipped samples as frozen whole blood, isolated PBMCs, or DNA extracted from either of those sample types. Recombination connected TRBV5-1 to TRBJ1-4, with 7 bases matching TRBD1. Sample: peripheral blood. The sequence derives from a human donor in a cohort sampled during active COVID-19. The sequenced DNA: TGCGCCAGCAGGGGACAGCATAATGAAAAACTGTTTTTT. Protein translation: CASRGQHNEKLFF.